One and the same sample provided the 20 T cell receptor beta chains below, sequenced in a study of CD8+ T cells in alopecia areata. RNA extraction was followed by reverse transcription into cDNA, which acted as the sequencing template. TCRdb keeps only in-frame clones here, not all; method: immunoSEQ multiplex PCR. The table includes 150,000 or so clones, roughly 60% detected once. Sequencing was performed on CD4+ T cells sorted from blood. The receptors stem from a human donor in good health.

This chain uses TRBV28 with TRBJ1-3, with 8 positions matching TRBD1. Unmatched junction bases numbered 2, after V lost 3 bases and J lost 4 bases. The CDR3 is 14 residues long. CDR1 is MDHEN, CDR2 SYDVKM, per germline. The CDR3 nucleotides are TGTGCCAGCAGTTTCAGGGGGCGCGGAAACACCATATATTTT. Amino acids: CASSFRGRGNTIYF.

This clone is a singleton in its sample. This chain links TRBV4-1 with TRBJ2-2; D not certain. V shed 0 bases and J shed 2 bases, with 13 bases lying between them. This CDR3 spans 17 amino acids. Germline V CDR1 and CDR2: MGHRA, YSYEKL. DNA for the CDR3: TGCGCCAGCAGCCAAGATCGTGGTGGAATCAACACCGGGGAGCTGTTTTTT. Translating gives CASSQDRGGINTGELFF.

The chain recombines TRBV4-1 with TRBJ2-1, with 10 bases aligning to TRBD2. Losses at the gene ends were 1 base for V and 6 bases for J; bases not matched to a gene: 3. In germline, CDR1 is MGHRA, CDR2 YSYEKL. The CDR3 consists of 15 residues. The CDR3 coding sequence is TGCGCCAGCAGCCAAGGGCTAGCGGGAGCCAATGAGCAGTTCTTC. As protein: CASSQGLAGANEQFF.

V and J are TRBV7-3 and TRBJ2-3; D is unclear. Germline values: CDR1 SGHTA, CDR2 FQGTGA. There are 16 residues in the CDR3. The ends were cut back, 5 bases at V and 0 bases at J, with 15 bases in the middle. The CDR3 loop is CASSPLGRKSTDTQYF. The CDR3 DNA is TGTGCCAGCAGCCCTCTCGGGCGGAAAAGCACAGATACGCAGTATTTT.

J is TRBJ2-7 and V is TRBV29-1; the D is unclear. The V gene lost 5 bases and the J gene lost 6 bases, with 17 bases spanning the gap. Germline loops: CDR1 SQVTM, CDR2 ANQGSEA. The CDR3 length is 13 residues. The CDR3 sequence is CSVFPGPLSEQYF. CDR3 in DNA: TGCAGCGTTTTCCCGGGTCCCCTTAGCGAGCAGTACTTC.

The chain employs TRBV12-5 and TRBJ1-5; D is undetermined. The CDR3 runs 14 residues. The V and J ends lost 5 bases and 7 bases respectively, with 15 bases between them. Germline V gene sequence: CDR1 LGHNT, CDR2 FRNRAP. The DNA for the CDR3 is TGTGCTAGTGGTCTCGACTTAACGGGCCAGCCCCAGCATTTT. Its translation is CASGLDLTGQPQHF.

The chain couples TRBV19 to TRBJ2-2; no clear D. V lost 3 bases to trimming and J lost 1 base, with 12 bases between them. The CDR3 covers 16 residues. Looked up from germline, CDR1 is LNHDA and CDR2 is SQIVND (reference sequence). CDR3: CASSMDYPLNTGELFF. In DNA, the CDR3 is TGTGCCAGTAGTATGGATTACCCCCTGAACACCGGGGAGCTGTTTTTT.

The rearrangement uses TRBV30 and TRBJ1-3; D is uncertain. CDR1 and CDR2 (germline): GTSNPN, SVGIG (reference sequence). The CDR3 covers 15 residues. The ends were cut back, 4 bases at V and 0 bases at J, with 13 bases in the middle. CDR3: CAWMPRGRSGNTIYF. DNA for the CDR3: TGTGCCTGGATGCCCCGGGGTCGCTCTGGAAACACCATATATTTT.

The rearrangement joins TRBV10-3 to TRBJ1-5; D might be TRBD1 (6 bases). The V gene's germline CDR1 is ENHRY and CDR2 SYGVKD. V was cut by 2 bases and J by 1 base, with 15 bases left in between. The CDR3 runs to 17 residues. The CDR3 nucleotides are TGTGCCATCAGTGAGGTAGGGGGGCTGGGGAGCAATCAGCCCCAGCATTTT. Encoded protein: CAISEVGGLGSNQPQHF.

The chain is built from TRBV27 and TRBJ1-2; TRBD1 matches at 8 bases. CDR3 size: 14 residues. In germline, CDR1 is MNHEY, CDR2 SMNVEV (reference sequence). V lost 4 bases, J lost 5 bases, and 6 bases stayed unmatched. CDR3 in amino acids: CASSSGDRIYGYTF. CDR3 coding DNA: TGTGCCAGCAGTTCCGGGGACAGGATTTATGGCTACACCTTC.

This clone has a single count. This chain joins TRBV4-1 and TRBJ1-1, with 8 positions matching TRBD1. Looked up from germline, CDR1 is MGHRA and CDR2 is YSYEKL. The CDR3 consists of 15 residues. V lost 2 bases, J lost 0 bases, and 2 bases stayed unmatched. The CDR3 here is CASSQRDRLNTEAFF. The CDR3 DNA is TGCGCCAGCAGCCAACGGGACAGGTTGAACACTGAAGCTTTCTTT.

The V call is TRBV29-1, the J call TRBJ1-5, with unresolved D. Germline CDR1 and CDR2: SQVTM and ANQGSEA. The CDR3 has 12 residues. The V end lost 4 bases, the J end lost 4 bases, and 8 bases lay between the germline ends. CDR3 protein: CSVVVGNQPQHF. In DNA form, the CDR3 reads TGCAGCGTTGTGGTCGGGAATCAGCCCCAGCATTTT. Complete variable domain (other parts from reference TRBV29-1 and TRBJ1-5): SAVISQKPSRDICQRGTSLTIQCQVDSQVTMMFWYRQQPGQSLTLIATANQGSEATYESGFVIDKFPISRPNLTFSTLTVSNMSPEDSSIYLCSVVVGNQPQHFGDGTRLSIL.

J is TRBJ2-5 and V is TRBV28, with a weak D call TRBD1 (5 bases). The tail of the sequence fits TRBJ2-7 better, so the J call may be wrong. The V gene's germline CDR1 is MDHEN and CDR2 SYDVKM. The CDR3 covers 14 residues. This CDR3 reads CASSSVRVSYEQYF. The CDR3, as DNA: TGTGCCAGCAGTTCGGTCAGGGTATCCTACGAGCAGTACTTC.

The chain joins TRBV2 to TRBJ2-1, with D perhaps TRBD2 (6 bases). CDR1 is SNHLY and CDR2 is FYNNEI in the germline V gene. V gave up 8 bases and J gave up 0 bases, with 8 bases separating them. The CDR3 extends over 13 amino acids. CDR3: CASGRDSYNEQFF. For the CDR3, the DNA is TGTGCCAGCGGGCGGGACTCCTACAATGAGCAGTTCTTC. Variable domain in full (rest from reference TRBV2 and TRBJ2-1): EPEVTQTPSHQVTQMGQEVILRCVPISNHLYFYWYRQILGQKVEFLVSFYNNEISEKSEIFDDQFSVERPDGSNFTLKIRSTKLEDSAMYFCASGRDSYNEQFFGPGTRLTVL.

The rearrangement joins TRBV18 to TRBJ2-3; D is uncertain. V gave up 1 base and J gave up 3 bases, with 5 bases separating them. CDR3 length: 13 residues. From germline, CDR1 is KGHSH and CDR2 LQKENI. CDR3 sequence reads: CASSPRQTDTQYF. CDR3 in DNA: TGTGCCAGCTCACCACGGCAGACAGATACGCAGTATTTT.

CDR3 in DNA: TGTGCCTGGTCTGGGGCCAACGTCCTGACTTTC. Translated: CAWSGANVLTF. This chain connects TRBV30 to TRBJ2-6; the D is unclear. V lost 5 bases and J 1 base, leaving 0 bases between the germline ends. Germline CDR1 reads GTSNPN; CDR2 reads SVGIG (reference sequence). The CDR3 covers 11 residues.

This chain's CDR3 is CASSPYRSGANVLTF. DNA for the CDR3: TGTGCCAGCAGCCCGTACAGGTCTGGGGCCAACGTCCTGACTTTC. This chain connects TRBV6-5 to TRBJ2-6; TRBD1 might be the D (5 bases). CDR1 is MNHEY and CDR2 is SVGAGI in the germline V gene. V was pared by 6 bases and J by 1 base, with 10 bases between. The CDR3 runs 15 residues.

The chain recombines TRBV28 with TRBJ2-5; D is ambiguous. There are 14 residues in the CDR3. From germline, CDR1 is MDHEN and CDR2 SYDVKM. V gave up 3 bases and J gave up 2 bases, with 10 bases separating them. The CDR3 coding sequence is TGTGCCAGCAGTTTGTCGCCACCTCAAGAGACCCAGTACTTC. It specifies CASSLSPPQETQYF.

V gene TRBV1 combines with J gene TRBJ1-2. TRBV1 is described as a pseudogene. CDR3 length: 14 residues. Written as DNA, the CDR3 is TGCACCTCTATAAGCCATCATGCTAACTATGGCTACACCTTC. This encodes CTSISHHANYGYTF.

The chain is built from TRBV7-9 and TRBJ2-7, with 12 bases identical to TRBD1. With V trimmed by 5 bases and J by 6 bases, 5 bases remained unmatched. The CDR3 has 14 residues. The V gene's germline CDR1 is SEHNR and CDR2 FQNEAQ (reference sequence). DNA of the CDR3: TGTGCCAGCAGCCCGGGACAGGGGGCGTCCGAGCAGTACTTC. Its protein product is CASSPGQGASEQYF.